This entry lists 15 T cell receptor beta chains sequenced from one sample in a study of T cell responses to AZD1222 COVID-19 vaccine. TCRdb keeps only in-frame clones here, not all; method: immunoSEQ multiplex PCR. The table lists some 97,000 clones, around nine tenths of them singletons, with 3% to 3.5% in the top ten. This specimen consisted of peripheral blood, obtained on day 0 of AZD1222 vaccination. The origin of the receptors is an adult in good health.

The chain couples TRBV19 to TRBJ1-5, with 10 bases aligning to TRBD1. The length of the CDR3 is 15 residues. The germline gives CDR1 LNHDA, CDR2 SQIVND (reference sequence). The ends lost 6 bases at V and 4 bases at J; junction bases unmatched: 6. CDR3: CASRVPGQGNQPQHF. The CDR3 coding sequence is TGTGCCAGTAGGGTTCCGGGACAGGGGAATCAGCCCCAGCATTTT.

This rearrangement joins TRBV29-1 to TRBJ1-2, with a weak D call TRBD1 (5 bases). The CDR3 consists of 12 residues. The V gene lost 7 bases and the J gene lost 3 bases, with 12 bases spanning the gap. CDR1 is SQVTM and CDR2 is ANQGSEA in the germline V gene. This chain's CDR3 is CSAGSDDYGYTF. The CDR3 DNA reads as TGCAGCGCAGGGAGTGACGACTATGGCTACACCTTC.

The chain employs TRBV27 and TRBJ2-1, with D possibly being TRBD1 (6 bases). The germline gives CDR1 MNHEY, CDR2 SMNVEV (reference sequence). Trimming pared 2 bases from V and 1 base from J, leaving 9 bases between. The CDR3 has 15 residues. The CDR3 coding sequence is TGTGCCAGCAGTTTACAGGGGCAGTCCTACAATGAGCAGTTCTTC. Protein sequence: CASSLQGQSYNEQFF.

The chain is built from TRBV9 and TRBJ1-4, with a tentative D call TRBD1 (5 bases). Germline values: CDR1 SGDLS, CDR2 YYNGEE. The V end lost 2 bases, the J end lost 3 bases, and 11 bases lay between the germline ends. The CDR3 consists of 15 residues. The CDR3, as DNA: TGTGCCAGCAGCGTCGGTGGGGGTTCTAATGAAAAACTGTTTTTT. It encodes CASSVGGGSNEKLFF.

V is TRBV5-6 and J is TRBJ1-4; 7 nucleotides align to TRBD1. The CDR3 has 15 residues. The germline V gene has CDR1 SGHDT and CDR2 YYEEEE. V dropped 4 bases and J dropped 7; count of bases not matched to a gene: 10. The CDR3 region has the DNA TGTGCCAGCAGCCCTCGACAGGGTCCAGGTGAAAAACTGTTTTTT. It translates to CASSPRQGPGEKLFF.

V is TRBV27 and J is TRBJ2-7, with TRBD1 identical over 12 bases. This CDR3 region has 15 residues. J gave up 5 bases and V 6 bases, and 8 bases lay outside the gene matches. Germline CDR1 is MNHEY and CDR2 is SMNVEV (reference sequence). The chain's CDR3 is CASSPWGQGAHEQYF. The CDR3 region has the DNA TGTGCCAGCAGCCCCTGGGGACAGGGGGCCCACGAGCAGTACTTC.

The V and J genes are TRBV3-1 (or the pseudogene TRBV3-2) and TRBJ2-1; 8 bases match TRBD2. Germline CDR1 is LGHDT and CDR2 is YNNKEL (reference sequence). Germline trimming cut 4 bases from V and 3 bases from J; bases unmatched to any gene: 5. The CDR3 length is 15 residues. The CDR3 is CASSPSGGRYNEQFF. Written as DNA, the CDR3 is TGTGCCAGCAGCCCAAGCGGGGGCCGCTACAATGAGCAGTTCTTC.

This chain links TRBV5-6 with TRBJ2-3; 10 positions agree with TRBD1. The V and J ends lost 2 bases and 6 bases, in that order; junction bases with no gene match: 6. The CDR3 covers 15 residues. Germline V gives CDR1 SGHDT, CDR2 YYEEEE. The CDR3 nucleotides read TGTGCCAGCAGCTTTCCGGGACAGGGGTGGGATACGCAGTATTTT. Translating gives CASSFPGQGWDTQYF. Full variable domain (outside the CDR3, taken from reference TRBV5-6 and TRBJ2-3): DAGVTQSPTHLIKTRGQQVTLRCSPKSGHDTVSWYQQALGQGPQFIFQYYEEEERQRGNFPDRFSGHQFPNYSSELNVNALLLGDSALYLCASSFPGQGWDTQYFGPGTRLTVL.

The rearrangement uses TRBV27 and TRBJ2-7; TRBD1 aligns across 7 bases. CDR1 and CDR2 (germline): MNHEY, SMNVEV (reference sequence). The CDR3 runs 13 residues. Trimming at V came to 3 bases and at J to 5 bases, leaving 4 bases not matched to a gene. The DNA for the CDR3 is TGTGCCAGCAGTTTGTTAGGGGGCCACGAGCAGTACTTC. Translating it yields CASSLLGGHEQYF.

V is TRBV5-4 and J is TRBJ1-1, with D perhaps matching TRBD1 (6 bases). Trimming took off 2 bases at V and 7 bases at J, with 15 bases between the two ends. The length of the CDR3 is 14 residues. The germline CDR1 and CDR2 sequences are SGHNT and YYREEE (reference sequence). CDR3 region: CASSLIDRGGEAFF. In DNA form, the CDR3 reads TGTGCCAGCAGCTTAATAGATAGGGGGGGTGAAGCTTTCTTT.

The sample holds a few counts of this clone. The rearrangement uses TRBV30 and TRBJ2-5; tentative D call: TRBD2 (5 bases). Trimming removed 2 bases from V and 7 bases from J, with 11 bases in between. CDR1 GTSNPN and CDR2 SVGIG come from the germline V gene (reference sequence). CDR3 size: 12 residues. The CDR3 loop reads CAWSLVAGTQYF. CDR3 coding DNA: TGTGCCTGGAGTCTAGTCGCGGGGACCCAGTACTTC.

The V and J genes are TRBV9 and TRBJ1-2, with D tentatively TRBD1 (5 bases). The CDR3 extends over 12 amino acids. The V gene lost 0 bases and the J gene lost 7 bases, with 7 bases spanning the gap. In germline, CDR1 is SGDLS, CDR2 YYNGEE. The CDR3 sequence: CASSVVGAGYTF. The DNA of the CDR3 is TGTGCCAGCAGCGTAGTTGGGGCTGGCTACACCTTC.

The gene calls are TRBV18 and TRBJ2-3; TRBD2 matches at 8 bases. V was pared by 5 bases and J by 5 bases, with 15 bases of the junction left unmatched. The CDR3 sequence is 17 residues long. Per the germline V gene, CDR1 is KGHSH and CDR2 is LQKENI. CDR3 nucleotide sequence: TGTGCCAGCTCATCTATAGAAAGCGGGGGAGGAATAGATACGCAGTATTTT. Translating it yields CASSSIESGGGIDTQYF.

The genes are TRBV18 and TRBJ2-6; D is perhaps TRBD1 or TRBD2 (5 bases each). With 2 bases removed from V and 0 bases from J, the gap between germline ends came to 11 bases. This CDR3 has 17 residues. Germline V gene data show CDR1 as KGHSH and CDR2 as LQKENI. This chain's CDR3 is CASSPDSGTSGANVLTF. Here the CDR3 DNA reads TGTGCCAGCTCACCAGATTCTGGGACCTCTGGGGCCAACGTCCTGACTTTC.

The V and J genes are TRBV7-9 and TRBJ2-2; TRBD2 matches at 7 bases. The germline CDR1 and CDR2 sequences are SEHNR and FQNEAQ (reference sequence). The V gene end was trimmed by 0 bases and the J gene end by 2 bases; junction bases not matched to a gene: 3. The CDR3 contains 16 residues. For the CDR3, the DNA is TGTGCCAGCAGCTTAGCCGGACTAGGAAACACCGGGGAGCTGTTTTTT. Protein product: CASSLAGLGNTGELFF.